This T cell receptor beta chain was captured in a study of blood T cell repertoires in COVID-19. Across the study: Samples representing acute and convalescent COVID-19 were sourced from the United States, Italy and Spain.

V shed 2 bases, J shed 5 bases, and the junction held 3 bases outside the gene matches. Per the germline V gene, CDR1 is LGHNA and CDR2 is YNFKEQ. The CDR3 runs 14 residues. The data were produced by immunoSEQ multiplex PCR, yet TCRdb's version contains in-frame clones alone and is incomplete. The top ten clones hold approximately 3.3% of a sample with about 160,000 clones, 85% of them seen once. This clone was counted only a few times. The TCR comes from a human donor with acute or convalescent COVID-19. The donor label of this sample is uncertain. The sample was peripheral blood. This chain joins TRBV4-2 and TRBJ2-7; TRBD2 matches at 10 bases. The CDR3 nucleotides are TGTGCCAGCAGCCAAACCGGGACTAGCGACGAGCAGTACTTC. This sequence encodes CASSQTGTSDEQYF.